This T cell receptor beta chain was retrieved from a study of Graves' ophthalmopathy and Graves' hyperthyroidism. Study-level results: In blood appeared most of the expanded thyroid clonotypes whose frequency exceeded 0.001. Predictions made by the model for ophthalmopathy progression reached approximately 70% sensitivity and about 72% specificity.

RNA transcripts were the template, and TCR beta CDR3 regions were amplified from them. Amplification began with first-round RT-PCR using HTBI primers, then second-round multiplex PCR was performed. TCRdb passed the multiplex PCR reads through MiXCR, listing each CDR3 protein once. The sample has over 650,000 distinct CDR3 sequences; more than 40% are singletons. This clonotype has ten or more counts. No antigen is known for it. Germline trimming cut 2 bases from V and 3 bases from J; bases unmatched to any gene: 4. This CDR3 comprises 15 residues. Uncontrolled infections, other autoimmune diseases, pregnancy or lactation barred patients from enrollment.

Input material: peripheral blood. This TCR was recovered from an adult man with Graves' ophthalmopathy. V and J are TRBV12-3 or TRBV12-4 and TRBJ1-5, with TRBD1 matching 7 bases. CDR3 protein: CASSLTGQDNQPQHF. The CDR3 region has the DNA TGTGCCAGCAGTTTAACCGGACAGGACAATCAGCCCCAGCATTTT.